The entry below describes one TCR beta chain. Its specificity is not known. This sample's treatment: approximately nine-day PBMC culture with coronavirus spike peptide pools or control peptides (ViraFEST assay). The CDR3 loop spans 11 amino acids. Deletions cut 5 bases from V and 10 bases from J, with 11 bases between. The sample is drawn from a study of vaccination and CD4 T cells after COVID-19. Study summary: Once diagnosed, patients had post-COVID samples drawn a median roughly 110 days later (range 35 to 161).

Oncomine TCR Beta short-read sequencing was applied to DNA from cultured CD4+ T cells. In TCRdb, the PCR reads were re-called with MiXCR into one record per CDR3 protein. In the table there are around 6,400 distinct CDR3 sequences, approximately 80% of which are singletons. The chain joins TRBV12-3 or TRBV12-4 to TRBJ1-1, with D hard to call. The sequence was obtained from a human donor who had recovered from COVID-19. Source material: CD4+ T cells from blood, cultured in vitro. The CDR3 sequence: CASSGSYGAFF. CDR3 DNA sequence: TGTGCCAGCAGTGGAAGTTATGGAGCTTTCTTT.